Listed here are 8 T cell receptor beta chains from one sample, sequenced in a study of vaccination and CD4 T cells after COVID-19. Sequenced with the Oncomine TCR Beta short-read assay was DNA taken from cultured CD4+ T cells. A single record per CDR3 protein comes from TCRdb applying MiXCR to the PCR reads. The repertoire holds about 23,000 distinct CDR3 sequences, with roughly two thirds as singletons. Treatment specified: roughly 10-day PBMC culture with coronavirus spike peptide pools or control peptides (ViraFEST assay). Antigen specificity for these receptors is unknown. The sequencing here drew on CD4+ T cells from blood, cultured in vitro, taken after SARS-CoV-2 vaccination. These receptors all come from a human donor who received a COVID-19 vaccine.

The rearrangement joins TRBV6-5 to TRBJ2-2, with 8 positions matching TRBD2. This CDR3 has 21 residues. V lost 0 bases to trimming and J lost 1 base; unmatched junction nucleotides: 16. CDR1 and CDR2 from the germline V gene are MNHEY and SVGAGI. The CDR3 region is CASSYSSFSRGGLRNTGELFF. The CDR3 coding sequence is TGTGCCAGCAGTTACTCAAGCTTTTCTCGCGGGGGGCTTCGGAACACCGGGGAGCTGTTTTTT.

The chain links TRBV7-8 to TRBJ1-4; D not resolved. Trimming took off 5 bases at V and 7 bases at J, with 11 bases between the two ends. The CDR3 contains 13 residues. Germline V gene lookup returns CDR1 SGHVS and CDR2 FQNEAQ. The chain's CDR3 is CASSPPDGEKLFF. As DNA, the CDR3 is TGTGCCAGCAGCCCACCCGACGGTGAAAAACTGTTTTTT.

The CDR3 DNA follows: TGTGCCAGCAGCTTGGGGACAGTATTAGCGGGGGCCCACTACAATGAGCAGTTCTTC. This encodes CASSLGTVLAGAHYNEQFF. The chain couples TRBV11-3 to TRBJ2-1, with 9 bases that match TRBD2. With V trimmed by 3 bases and J by 3 bases, 15 bases remained unmatched. Germline V gives CDR1 SGHNT, CDR2 YENEEA. The CDR3 runs to 19 residues. Combining the CDR3 with reference TRBV11-3 and TRBJ2-1 gives the whole variable domain EAGVVQSPRYKIIEKKQPVAFWCNPISGHNTLYWYLQNLGQGPELLIRYENEEAVDDSQLPKDRFSAERLKGVDSTLKIQPAELGDSAVYLCASSLGTVLAGAHYNEQFFGPGTRLTVL.

CDR3 nucleotide sequence: TGTGCCAGCAGTTACCACCCTAATGTGAATGAGCAGTTCTTC. It specifies CASSYHPNVNEQFF. This chain joins TRBV6-5 and TRBJ2-1; D is undetermined. CDR3 length: 14 amino acids. Trimming took off 2 bases at V and 7 bases at J, with 12 bases between the two ends. The V gene's germline CDR1 is MNHEY and CDR2 SVGAGI.

V gene TRBV24-1 combines with J gene TRBJ2-5, with 9 positions matching TRBD1. The germline gives CDR1 KGHDR, CDR2 SFDVKD. The V segment lost 4 bases and the J segment 5 bases; nucleotides outside the gene matches: 10. The CDR3 is 16 amino acids. CDR3 sequence reads: CATSDLRGQGQETQYF. The CDR3 DNA is TGTGCCACCAGTGACCTACGGGGACAGGGACAGGAGACCCAGTACTTC.

V is TRBV5-1 and J is TRBJ2-5; 15 nucleotides align to TRBD2. V dropped 4 bases and J dropped 4; count of bases not matched to a gene: 2. The CDR3 is 15 amino acids. Germline V gene sequence: CDR1 SGHRS, CDR2 YFSETQ. CDR3 nucleotide sequence: TGCGCCAGCAGCACGGGACTAGCGGGGGGAGAGACCCAGTACTTC. Amino acid sequence: CASSTGLAGGETQYF. Filled out from reference TRBV5-1 and TRBJ2-5, the complete variable domain reads KAGVTQTPRYLIKTRGQQVTLSCSPISGHRSVSWYQQTPGQGLQFLFEYFSETQRNKGNFPGRFSGRQFSNSRSEMNVSTLELGDSALYLCASSTGLAGGETQYFGPGTRLLVL.

The J gene is TRBJ2-1, the V gene TRBV6-1; 7 nucleotides align to TRBD1. The end of the DNA is better explained by TRBJ2-7, so the J call may be wrong. From germline, CDR1 is MNHNS and CDR2 SASEGT. CDR3 size: 12 residues. CDR3 sequence reads: CASSPGGYEQYF. CDR3 coding DNA: TGTGCCAGCAGTCCAGGGGGTTACGAGCAGTACTTC.

The rearrangement uses TRBV6-1 and TRBJ2-2, with a weak D call TRBD2 (5 bases). Germline-derived CDR1 and CDR2 are MNHNS and SASEGT. The germline V and J ends were trimmed by 4 bases and 2 bases, with 8 bases remaining between them. The CDR3 runs 14 residues. The CDR3 reads CASSVEENTGELFF. CDR3 bases: TGTGCCAGCAGTGTGGAGGAAAACACCGGGGAGCTGTTTTTT.